Listed below are T cell receptor beta chains from one sample, sequenced in a study of T cell responses to AZD1222 COVID-19 vaccine. Here immunoSEQ multiplex PCR was the method, and the copy in TCRdb shows in-frame clones only, minus some. Here the sample spans 100,000 to 150,000 clones, about 90% being singletons. The sequences come from peripheral blood, collected on day 0 of AZD1222 vaccination. These receptor sequences come from an adult in good health. The CDR3 runs from the conserved cysteine through the conserved F or W. Fields, in order: J gene, D gene, clone size, V gene, CDR3 protein, CDR3 DNA. D genes are given only for firm matches. Only part of the rows carry a size: once, few, many, or a class if the clone is expanded.

TRBJ1-5,TRBD1,.,TRBV24-1,CATSDGQGDQPQHF,TGTGCCACCAGTGATGGACAGGGGGATCAGCCCCAGCATTTT
TRBJ1-2,.,.,TRBV12-3/TRBV12-4,CASGGIDGGYTF,TGTGCCAGCGGGGGGATCGACGGTGGCTACACCTTC
TRBJ1-2,.,once,TRBV5-1,CASSLEISTGYTF,TGCGCCAGCAGCTTGGAGATCAGTACCGGCTACACCTTC
TRBJ2-7,.,.,TRBV7-9,CASGQREQYF,TGTGCCAGCGGACAGCGGGAGCAGTACTTC
TRBJ2-5,.,.,TRBV4-3,CASSPGPGGTQYF,TGCGCCAGCAGCCCGGGCCCCGGGGGGACCCAGTACTTC
TRBJ2-1,TRBD1,.,TRBV3-1/TRBV3-2,CASSSPATGTGGRNEQFF,TGTGCCAGCAGCTCTCCTGCTACCGGGACAGGAGGTCGGAATGAGCAGTTCTTC
TRBJ2-3,TRBD1,.,TRBV5-1,CASSPLRGREDTQYF,TGCGCCAGCAGCCCTCTGAGGGGGCGTGAAGATACGCAGTATTTT
TRBJ1-3,.,.,TRBV12-5,CASGLVPPTGGNENTIYF,TGTGCTAGTGGTTTGGTACCCCCCACGGGGGGCAACGAAAACACCATATATTTT
TRBJ1-1,.,.,TRBV3-1/TRBV3-2,CASSQGRNTEAFF,TGTGCCAGCAGCCAAGGGAGGAACACTGAAGCTTTCTTT
TRBJ2-1,TRBD1,.,TRBV7-2,CASSLAGWTGNNEQFF,TGTGCCAGCAGCTTAGCGGGTTGGACAGGGAACAATGAGCAGTTCTTC
TRBJ1-2,TRBD1,.,TRBV15,CATSSIQGAYGYTF,TGTGCCACCAGCTCCATACAGGGGGCATATGGCTACACCTTC
TRBJ1-1,.,.,TRBV5-1,CASSYDRNTEAFF,TGCGCCAGCAGTTACGACAGGAACACTGAAGCTTTCTTT
TRBJ1-5,.,.,TRBV2,CASSEYGTPYSNQPQHF,TGTGCCAGCAGTGAATATGGGACACCTTATAGCAATCAGCCCCAGCATTTT
TRBJ1-4,.,.,TRBV7-9,CASMGLSALDEKLFF,TGTGCCAGCATGGGGTTGAGCGCCTTGGATGAAAAACTGTTTTTT
TRBJ1-1,.,.,TRBV7-9,CASSLMEGWTEAFF,TGTGCCAGCAGCTTAATGGAGGGGTGGACTGAAGCTTTCTTT
TRBJ1-2,.,.,TRBV5-4,CASNSPGSGYTF,TGTGCCAGCAACTCCCCGGGGAGCGGCTACACCTTC
TRBJ1-6,TRBD1,once,TRBV30,CAWSTVRTGSYNSPLHF,TGTGCCTGGAGTACCGTAAGGACAGGGTCCTATAATTCACCCCTCCACTTT
TRBJ2-1,.,once,TRBV7-9,CASLRADDTNEQFF,TGTGCCAGCCTACGAGCGGACGACACCAATGAGCAGTTCTTC
TRBJ2-6,TRBD1,.,TRBV7-9,CASSLDRGAGANVLTF,TGTGCCAGCAGCCTGGACAGGGGGGCTGGGGCCAACGTCCTGACTTTC
TRBJ1-2,.,.,TRBV29-1,CSVDRDGYTF,TGCAGCGTTGATCGGGATGGCTACACCTTC
TRBJ1-4,TRBD1,.,TRBV29-1,CSVQGERGGKLFF,TGCAGCGTACAGGGGGAAAGGGGTGGGAAACTGTTTTTT
TRBJ2-7,TRBD2,.,TRBV15,CATSREAGLYEQYF,TGTGCCACCAGCAGAGAAGCGGGGCTCTACGAGCAGTACTTC
TRBJ1-1,.,.,TRBV30,CARDRRGTEAFF,TGTGCCCGAGACAGGAGGGGAACTGAAGCTTTCTTT
TRBJ2-1,TRBD2,.,TRBV28,CASSLLGTSGSRQFF,TGTGCCAGCAGTTTATTAGGGACTAGCGGGAGTAGGCAGTTCTTC
TRBJ1-5,.,.,TRBV4-1,CASSPGQGSQPQHF,TGCGCCAGCAGCCCTGGGCAGGGCAGTCAGCCCCAGCATTTT
TRBJ2-3,TRBD2,.,TRBV28,CASSPLTSGNFFAGTDTQYF,TGTGCCAGCAGTCCCCTGACTAGCGGGAATTTTTTCGCGGGCACAGATACGCAGTATTTT
TRBJ2-7,.,few,TRBV2,CASSEGMAGYYEQYF,TGTGCCAGCAGTGAAGGTATGGCAGGGTACTACGAGCAGTACTTC
TRBJ2-7,TRBD2,.,TRBV18,CASSPTSGDYEQYF,TGTGCCAGCTCACCAACTAGCGGGGACTACGAGCAGTACTTC
TRBJ2-7,.,once,TRBV15,CATSLDGQGSLSYEQYF,TGTGCCACCAGCCTTGATGGCCAGGGGTCGCTAAGCTACGAGCAGTACTTC
TRBJ1-2,TRBD1,.,TRBV5-1,CASSLEGRGRVIGGYTF,TGCGCCAGCAGCTTGGAAGGCAGGGGGCGCGTTATAGGTGGCTACACCTTC
TRBJ1-2,.,.,TRBV28,CASTIGATRGYTF,TGTGCCAGCACCATTGGGGCTACGAGAGGCTACACCTTC